This is a list of T cell receptor beta chains from one sample in a study of cytomegalovirus exposure and HLA in healthy donors. Some clones are missing from TCRdb's copy, which holds only in-frame ones; the method was immunoSEQ multiplex PCR. This sample has tens of thousands of clones, with around 81% found just once. Sequenced material: PBMCs. Every receptor here comes from a middle-aged man in good health and CMV-seronegative. CDR3s include the opening cysteine and the closing phenylalanine or tryptophan. Fields, in order: clone size, D gene, CDR3 length, V gene, J gene, CDR3 DNA, CDR3 protein. The D gene is left open where the match is weak. Clone size appears in some rows only: once, few, many, or a class for an expanded clone.

clone size: NA
D gene: NA
CDR3 length: 13
V gene: TRBV2
J gene: TRBJ1-6
CDR3 DNA: TGTGCCAGCAGGAGCTCCTATAATTCACCCCTCCACTTT
CDR3 protein: CASRSSYNSPLHF

clone size: NA
D gene: NA
CDR3 length: 16
V gene: TRBV7-8
J gene: TRBJ2-7
CDR3 DNA: TGTGCCAGCAGCCCGCGCCGGGAGACCAGCTCCTACGAGCAGTACTTC
CDR3 protein: CASSPRRETSSYEQYF

clone size: few
D gene: NA
CDR3 length: 13
V gene: TRBV7-8
J gene: TRBJ1-1
CDR3 DNA: TGTGCCAGCAGCAATCGGGTGAACACTGAAGCTTTCTTT
CDR3 protein: CASSNRVNTEAFF

clone size: few
D gene: TRBD1
CDR3 length: 14
V gene: TRBV7-2
J gene: TRBJ2-7
CDR3 DNA: TGTGCCAGCAGCTTGGGGACAGGCACCTACGAGCAGTACTTC
CDR3 protein: CASSLGTGTYEQYF

clone size: NA
D gene: TRBD1
CDR3 length: 14
V gene: TRBV10-3
J gene: TRBJ1-1
CDR3 DNA: TGTGCCATCAGTCCGGGACAGGGAAACACTGAAGCTTTCTTT
CDR3 protein: CAISPGQGNTEAFF

clone size: NA
D gene: TRBD1
CDR3 length: 17
V gene: TRBV5-1
J gene: TRBJ2-5
CDR3 DNA: TGCGCCAGCAGCTCTCGGACAGGGACGAAGCTGTGGGAGACCCAGTACTTC
CDR3 protein: CASSSRTGTKLWETQYF

clone size: NA
D gene: NA
CDR3 length: 14
V gene: TRBV2
J gene: TRBJ1-3
CDR3 DNA: TGTGCCAGCAGTCCTTCTTACTCTGGAAACACCATATATTTT
CDR3 protein: CASSPSYSGNTIYF

clone size: NA
D gene: TRBD1
CDR3 length: 13
V gene: TRBV29-1
J gene: TRBJ1-1
CDR3 DNA: TGCAGCGCGTGGACAGGGGACGTCACTGAAGCTTTCTTT
CDR3 protein: CSAWTGDVTEAFF

clone size: NA
D gene: TRBD2
CDR3 length: 15
V gene: TRBV4-3
J gene: TRBJ2-2
CDR3 DNA: TGCGCCAGCAGCCAAGTAGCGGGGGGGACCGGGGAGCTGTTTTTT
CDR3 protein: CASSQVAGGTGELFF

clone size: NA
D gene: NA
CDR3 length: 13
V gene: TRBV19
J gene: TRBJ1-1
CDR3 DNA: TGTGCCAGTAGTATGGAGGGGAGATTGTTTGCTTTCTTT
CDR3 protein: CASSMEGRLFAFF

clone size: NA
D gene: NA
CDR3 length: 14
V gene: TRBV6-5
J gene: TRBJ2-3
CDR3 DNA: TGTGCCAGCAGTTACCGCGGCGGGACAGATACGCAGTATTTT
CDR3 protein: CASSYRGGTDTQYF

clone size: NA
D gene: NA
CDR3 length: 13
V gene: TRBV2
J gene: TRBJ1-2
CDR3 DNA: TGTGCCAGCAGCGGCCGGTCGATCGTCGGAGTCACCTTC
CDR3 protein: CASSGRSIVGVTF

clone size: NA
D gene: NA
CDR3 length: 12
V gene: TRBV5-1
J gene: TRBJ2-1
CDR3 DNA: TGCGCCAGCAGCTTTCGGGGCAATGAGCAGTTCTTC
CDR3 protein: CASSFRGNEQFF

clone size: NA
D gene: NA
CDR3 length: 13
V gene: TRBV30
J gene: TRBJ1-5
CDR3 DNA: TGTGCCTGGAGTGAACAGGCGGATCAGCCCCAGCATTTT
CDR3 protein: CAWSEQADQPQHF

clone size: NA
D gene: NA
CDR3 length: 13
V gene: TRBV19
J gene: TRBJ1-4
CDR3 DNA: TGTGCCAGTAGTACCCTCAGAAATGAAAAACTGTTTTTT
CDR3 protein: CASSTLRNEKLFF

clone size: few
D gene: NA
CDR3 length: 13
V gene: TRBV9
J gene: TRBJ1-3
CDR3 DNA: TGTGCCAGCAGCCCGCGTCAGGAAAACACCATATATTTT
CDR3 protein: CASSPRQENTIYF

clone size: NA
D gene: TRBD1
CDR3 length: 14
V gene: TRBV19
J gene: TRBJ1-5
CDR3 DNA: TGTGCCAGCAGCCCGGGACAGGGGATCCAGCCCCAGCATTTT
CDR3 protein: CASSPGQGIQPQHF

clone size: NA
D gene: NA
CDR3 length: 14
V gene: TRBV28
J gene: TRBJ1-5
CDR3 DNA: TGTGCCAGCAGCCCCCCCAGGGACAATCAGCCCCAGCATTTT
CDR3 protein: CASSPPRDNQPQHF

clone size: NA
D gene: NA
CDR3 length: 14
V gene: TRBV14
J gene: TRBJ1-1
CDR3 DNA: TGTGCCAGCAGCCAAGAGGGGGGTTTTACTGAAGCTTTCTTT
CDR3 protein: CASSQEGGFTEAFF

clone size: NA
D gene: TRBD2
CDR3 length: 16
V gene: TRBV19
J gene: TRBJ2-2
CDR3 DNA: TGTGCCAGTAGTTCCCGGACTAGCGGGAGGCCCGGGGAGCTGTTTTTT
CDR3 protein: CASSSRTSGRPGELFF

clone size: NA
D gene: NA
CDR3 length: 15
V gene: TRBV7-2
J gene: TRBJ1-5
CDR3 DNA: TGTGCCAGCAGCTTAGGTCAGGGTAGCAATCAGCCCCAGCATTTT
CDR3 protein: CASSLGQGSNQPQHF

clone size: NA
D gene: TRBD1
CDR3 length: 14
V gene: TRBV6-5
J gene: TRBJ2-7
CDR3 DNA: TGTGCCAGCAGCCTAACGACAGGGGACTACGAGCAGTACTTC
CDR3 protein: CASSLTTGDYEQYF

clone size: NA
D gene: NA
CDR3 length: 14
V gene: TRBV18
J gene: TRBJ2-7
CDR3 DNA: TGTGCCAGCTCACCGTACGGGATGGGTTTCGAGCAGTACTTC
CDR3 protein: CASSPYGMGFEQYF

clone size: NA
D gene: NA
CDR3 length: 13
V gene: TRBV18
J gene: TRBJ1-5
CDR3 DNA: TGTGCCAGCTCACCACGCGGAGATCAGCCCCAGCATTTT
CDR3 protein: CASSPRGDQPQHF

clone size: NA
D gene: NA
CDR3 length: 14
V gene: TRBV7-2
J gene: TRBJ2-1
CDR3 DNA: TGTGCCAGCATCAAGGGGTTCGGTTCCAATGAGCAGTTCTTC
CDR3 protein: CASIKGFGSNEQFF

clone size: once
D gene: TRBD1
CDR3 length: 15
V gene: TRBV27
J gene: TRBJ2-7
CDR3 DNA: TGTGCCAGCAGTTTGATTGGACAGGGTAAGGGGGAGCAGTACTTC
CDR3 protein: CASSLIGQGKGEQYF

clone size: NA
D gene: TRBD2
CDR3 length: 19
V gene: TRBV30
J gene: TRBJ2-3
CDR3 DNA: TGTGCCTGGAGTCAGGGCCTTTCCACTAGCGGGCCCCTCACAGATACGCAGTATTTT
CDR3 protein: CAWSQGLSTSGPLTDTQYF

clone size: few
D gene: TRBD2
CDR3 length: 14
V gene: TRBV2
J gene: TRBJ2-1
CDR3 DNA: TGTGCCAGCAGTGCCCGGACTAGCGGGGGGGTTAAGGTCTTC
CDR3 protein: CASSARTSGGVKVF

clone size: NA
D gene: TRBD2
CDR3 length: 16
V gene: TRBV28
J gene: TRBJ2-1
CDR3 DNA: TGTGCCAGCAGAGCCCTTCGGGAGGGCCAGGAGTATGAGCAGTTCTTC
CDR3 protein: CASRALREGQEYEQFF

clone size: NA
D gene: NA
CDR3 length: 11
V gene: TRBV20-1
J gene: TRBJ2-1
CDR3 DNA: TGCAGTGCTAAGACGACTATCCCTCAGTTCTTC
CDR3 protein: CSAKTTIPQFF

clone size: NA
D gene: NA
CDR3 length: 14
V gene: TRBV29-1
J gene: TRBJ1-1
CDR3 DNA: TGCAGCGTTAGGCAGGGGTCTTGGGACACTGAAGCTTTCTTT
CDR3 protein: CSVRQGSWDTEAFF

clone size: NA
D gene: TRBD2
CDR3 length: 15
V gene: TRBV2
J gene: TRBJ2-1
CDR3 DNA: TGTGCCAGCAGTCCCCTAGCGGGGGTTTACAATGAGCAGTTCTTC
CDR3 protein: CASSPLAGVYNEQFF

clone size: NA
D gene: TRBD1
CDR3 length: 14
V gene: TRBV7-9
J gene: TRBJ1-2
CDR3 DNA: TGTGCCAGCAGCTTAGCCGGGACAGCGGATGGCTACACCTTC
CDR3 protein: CASSLAGTADGYTF

clone size: NA
D gene: TRBD1
CDR3 length: 16
V gene: TRBV25-1
J gene: TRBJ2-1
CDR3 DNA: TGTGCCAGCAGTGACACCCTCCCGGGACAGGGCAATGAGCAGTTCTTC
CDR3 protein: CASSDTLPGQGNEQFF

clone size: NA
D gene: TRBD1
CDR3 length: 17
V gene: TRBV30
J gene: TRBJ1-1
CDR3 DNA: TGTGCCTGGAGTGTACAGGGGCGAAGTGTCATGAACACTGAAGCTTTCTTT
CDR3 protein: CAWSVQGRSVMNTEAFF